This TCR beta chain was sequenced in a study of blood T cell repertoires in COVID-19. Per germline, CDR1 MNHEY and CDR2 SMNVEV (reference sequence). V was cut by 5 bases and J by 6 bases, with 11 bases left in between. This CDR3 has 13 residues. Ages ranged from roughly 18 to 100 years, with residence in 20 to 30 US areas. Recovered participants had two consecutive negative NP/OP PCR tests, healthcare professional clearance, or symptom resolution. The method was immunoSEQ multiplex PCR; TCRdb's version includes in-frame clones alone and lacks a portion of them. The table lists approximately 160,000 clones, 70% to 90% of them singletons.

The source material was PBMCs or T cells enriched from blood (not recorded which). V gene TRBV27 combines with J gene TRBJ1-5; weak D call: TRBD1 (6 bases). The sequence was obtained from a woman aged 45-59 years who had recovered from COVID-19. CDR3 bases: TGTGCCAGCAGTGCAGGGGCGCGTCAGCCCCAGCATTTT. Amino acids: CASSAGARQPQHF.